This TCR beta chain was profiled in a study of CD8+ T cells in alopecia areata. It was cDNA, reverse transcribed from extracted RNA, that served as the sequencing template. Measured with immunoSEQ multiplex PCR; TCRdb has only the in-frame clones, and not every one. Among over 15,000 clones listed, around 60% were seen once. Treatment given: oral pan-JAK inhibitor, 5-10 mg twice daily. From alopecia areata patients, lesional scalp punch biopsies and peripheral blood were collected. The CDR3 runs 14 residues. Germline V gene lookup returns CDR1 MNHNS and CDR2 SASEGT. The V and J ends lost 1 base and 4 bases respectively, with 10 bases between them.

Sequences were derived from skin, sampled at week 4, from a patient treated with tofacitinib. The source of this sequence is a human donor with alopecia areata. V is TRBV6-1 and J is TRBJ1-2; D remains unclear. The DNA for the CDR3 is TGTGCCAGCAGTGAAGGGAGCGCGGCCTATGGCTACACCTTC. Translating gives CASSEGSAAYGYTF.